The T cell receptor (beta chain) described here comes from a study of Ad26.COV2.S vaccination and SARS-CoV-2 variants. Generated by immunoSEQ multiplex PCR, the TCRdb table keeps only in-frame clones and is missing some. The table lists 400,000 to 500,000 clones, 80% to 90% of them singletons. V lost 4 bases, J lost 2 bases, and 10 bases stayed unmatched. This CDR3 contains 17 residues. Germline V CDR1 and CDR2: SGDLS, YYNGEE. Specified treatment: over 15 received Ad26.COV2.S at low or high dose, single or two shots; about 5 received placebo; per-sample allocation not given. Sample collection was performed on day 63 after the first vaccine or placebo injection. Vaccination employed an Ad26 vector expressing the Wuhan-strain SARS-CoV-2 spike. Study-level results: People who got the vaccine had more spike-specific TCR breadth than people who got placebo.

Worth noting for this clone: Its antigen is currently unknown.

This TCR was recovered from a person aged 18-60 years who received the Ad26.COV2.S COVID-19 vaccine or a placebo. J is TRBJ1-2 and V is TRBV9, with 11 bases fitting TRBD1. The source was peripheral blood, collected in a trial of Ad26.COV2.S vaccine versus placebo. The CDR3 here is CASSPRTGGARNYGYTF. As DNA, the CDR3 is TGTGCCAGCAGCCCGAGGACAGGGGGCGCGAGGAACTATGGCTACACCTTC.